The sequence of this TCR beta chain was determined in a study of identical twins (dated by TCRdb to the mid-2010s). Regarding the study in general: To test whether fetal clonotypes persist, this study deep-sequenced TCR alpha and beta repertoires from monozygotic twins, from unrelated adults of various ages, and from cord blood. To rule out contamination, replicate twin experiments were performed at different times with different library preparation protocols.

V loses 6 bases at its end and J loses 6 bases; junction bases beyond the gene matches: 13. There are 16 amino acids in the CDR3, from cysteine to phenylalanine inclusive. Only CDR3 DNA remains: 48 bases, in frame from the first base. CDR1 and CDR2 (MNHEY, SMNVEV) derive from the germline V gene (reference sequence). To prepare the library, 5' RACE was applied. TCRdb lists the instrument as Illumina HiSeq 2000. Template switching added a universal primer binding site, and the final cDNA carried a unique molecular identifier that allowed TCR cDNA molecules to be counted accurately. First-strand cDNA for TCR alpha and beta chains was synthesized from specific primers in the conserved constant-segment region. To control for contamination, every cDNA library carried two barcodes: a SMART-Mk sample barcode plus Illumina barcodes. TruSeq adapter sequences, together with Illumina sample barcodes, were added in two successive PCR steps. Sequencing of the TCR alpha and beta cDNA libraries was done on the Illumina HiSeq platform using custom primers. In the original analysis: Raw reads were processed with MiGEC to extract unique molecular identifiers, and MiXCR was used to determine CDR3 positions. Recombination models were inferred per individual with the repgenHMM and IGoR tools using an EM algorithm. Shared clonotypes were analyzed with the tcR package in R, and sharing was normalized by the product of cloneset sizes. To study raw recombination without the effects of thymic and clonal selection, out-of-frame nonproductive sequences were analyzed. TCRdb reworked the public reads: Q25 trimming with fastp, MiXCR clone assembly, productive beta chains retained. Each CDR3 protein appears once, grouped with its most common genes and DNA. The V and J calls, along with clone size, are taken from TCRdb and not from the paper's own processing. This sample holds a few hundred thousand distinct CDR3 sequences; around 8% were observed only once. The ten largest clones represent roughly 3.1% of the sample.

Findings and caveats that apply to the study as a whole: Abundant cord blood beta clonotypes had fewer insertions, young adult naive repertoires showed a similar but weaker trend, and memory repertoires showed no such trend. Because the same donors could not be followed over many years, conclusions were based on cross-sectional statistical analysis. Out-of-frame TCR alpha sharing in monozygotic twins was systematically underestimated by recombination models, whereas sharing between unrelated individuals was in agreement with the recombination models. Compared with coincidental sharing between unrelated individuals, an excess of low generation-probability sequences was observed among out-of-frame TCR alpha sequences shared between twins. Zero-insertion analyses could be partly confounded by invariant T cells such as MAIT and iNKT, though diverse VJ usage argued against such confounding for most clonotypes. Excess twin sharing in beta out-of-frame sequences was weaker because fewer shared sequences lowered the signal-to-noise ratio.

A note on this clonotype: What this receptor recognizes is not known. Base qualities are not at hand, and no much larger clone is one base apart.

Every donor in the study was a healthy Caucasian. The twin cohort consisted of three pairs of female monozygotic twins, all aged roughly 18 to 29 years. CD4+ and CD8+ T cell populations were isolated with positive isolation kits from Invitrogen. These data were also filed under a second study, of yellow fever vaccine responses in identical twins. Looking at the second paper: The authors reported that the T cell response to vaccination in identical twins appeared partly convergent and partly personalized. In the study, vaccine-responding T cell clones were precisely tracked in identical twins.

This TCR came from a woman younger than 30 in good health. The specimen was CD8+ T cells sorted from blood. The sequence is built from TRBV27 and TRBJ2-5; 10 bases in the junction line up with TRBD2. CDR3 region: CASSPQAGGPSKTQYF. The DNA is as follows: TGTGCCAGCAGCCCTCAAGCGGGAGGGCCCTCGAAGACCCAGTACTTC.